Each of the 32 T cell receptor beta chains below was sequenced from the same sample in a study of Ad26.COV2.S vaccination and SARS-CoV-2 variants. Sequencing was performed with immunoSEQ multiplex PCR; in TCRdb, only in-frame clones are kept and a portion is missing. The data show 300,000 to 350,000 clones, about nine tenths seen once. Treatment meaning: 19 received Ad26.COV2.S at low or high dose, single or two shots; five or six received placebo; per-sample allocation not given. Day 63 after the first injection of vaccine or placebo was the sampling time. The source material was peripheral blood, sampled in a trial of Ad26.COV2.S vaccine versus placebo. These TCRs come from a person between 18 and 60 years old who received the Ad26.COV2.S COVID-19 vaccine or a placebo.

This clone was seen only once. The rearrangement links TRBV4-2 to TRBJ2-7, with 13 bases aligning to TRBD2. Unmatched junction bases numbered 3, after V lost 1 base and J lost 3 bases. This CDR3 has 16 amino acids. Germline V lookup: CDR1 LGHNA, CDR2 YNFKEQ. The CDR3, as DNA: TGTGCCAGCAGCCAAGGGACTAGCGGGAGTCTCTACGAGCAGTACTTC. The encoded protein is CASSQGTSGSLYEQYF.

The chain recombines TRBV29-1 with TRBJ2-7; 8 bases fit TRBD1. Per germline, CDR1 SQVTM and CDR2 ANQGSEA. The CDR3 covers 16 residues. V dropped 7 bases and J dropped 3; count of bases not matched to a gene: 17. CDR3 DNA sequence: TGCAGCGCTTGGGGGCGCGGGACAGGCCCCGGCTACGAGCAGTACTTC. It specifies CSAWGRGTGPGYEQYF.

This clone was seen a handful of times. The chain is built from TRBV5-6 and TRBJ1-2; maybe TRBD1 (6 bases). Germline CDR1 and CDR2: SGHDT and YYEEEE. The CDR3 is made up of 15 amino acids. V gave up 4 bases and J gave up 4 bases, with 17 bases separating them. In DNA form, the CDR3 reads TGTGCCAGCAGCCCCTGGGGTGGGGGGCCCTATGGCTACACCTTC. Encoded protein: CASSPWGGGPYGYTF.

The rearrangement links TRBV18 to TRBJ1-5, with TRBD1 identical over 10 bases. The V gene end was trimmed by 1 base and the J gene end by 7 bases; junction bases not matched to a gene: 4. The germline V gene encodes CDR1 KGHSH and CDR2 LQKENI. CDR3 length equals 15 residues. The CDR3 bases are TGTGCCAGCTCACCACTAGGGACAGGGGTCCAGCCCCAGCATTTT. Translated, it gives CASSPLGTGVQPQHF.

This chain joins TRBV30 and TRBJ2-3; no reliable D call. This CDR3 has 13 amino acids. Looked up from germline, CDR1 is GTSNPN and CDR2 is SVGIG (reference sequence). V was trimmed by 5 bases and J by 0 bases, leaving 9 bases between them. DNA of the CDR3: TGTGCCTGGGACCTCACTAGCACAGATACGCAGTATTTT. Translation gives CAWDLTSTDTQYF.

This clone has just a few counts. This chain uses TRBV14 with TRBJ1-1; D not resolved. CDR3 size: 14 residues. The germline CDR1 and CDR2 sequences are SGHDN and FVKESK. Trimming cost V 4 bases and J 0 bases, with 9 bases left between them. CDR3 protein: CASSPFLMNTEAFF. In DNA, the CDR3 is TGTGCCAGCAGCCCGTTTCTAATGAACACTGAAGCTTTCTTT.

The chain couples TRBV12-3 or TRBV12-4 to TRBJ1-5; D uncertain. Trimming removed 7 bases from V and 4 bases from J, with 11 bases in between. This CDR3 has 13 amino acids. In nucleotides, the CDR3 is TGTGCCAGCAAGATGGTGGGGAATCAGCCCCAGCATTTT. It is translated as CASKMVGNQPQHF.

The CDR3 protein is CASSPEKKRENYGELFF. In nucleotides, the CDR3 is TGTGCCAGCAGTCCAGAAAAGAAGCGGGAGAACTACGGGGAGCTGTTTTTT. The V gene is TRBV6-6, the J gene TRBJ2-2; TRBD2 matches at 8 bases. With 5 bases clipped from V and 7 bases from J, the junction kept 15 bases outside the gene matches. This CDR3 is 17 amino acids long. Germline loops: CDR1 MNHNY, CDR2 SVGAGI (reference sequence).

The chain is built from TRBV7-3 and TRBJ2-3, with 15 bases that match TRBD2. J lost 2 bases, V lost 4 bases, and 7 bases had no gene match. This CDR3 contains 18 residues. CDR1 and CDR2 from the germline V gene are SGHTA and FQGTGA. CDR3 nucleotides: TGTGCCAGCAGCTCCCCTCGGACTAGCGGGGGGGCCACAGATACGCAGTATTTT. Amino acids: CASSSPRTSGGATDTQYF.

The chain has TRBV7-8 and TRBJ1-1; TRBD1 agrees at 7 bases. This CDR3 is built from 18 residues. In germline, CDR1 is SGHVS, CDR2 FQNEAQ. Trimming took 5 bases from V and 1 from J; bases not matched to a gene: 16. Here the CDR3 DNA reads TGTGCCAGCAGCCTAATGATTCCAACCGGGACAGAGAACACTGAAGCTTTCTTT. It yields the protein CASSLMIPTGTENTEAFF.

The V call is TRBV5-4, the J call TRBJ2-3; TRBD1 agrees at 7 bases. The CDR3 loop spans 15 amino acids. The junction had 6 bases not matched to a gene; V was cut back by 2 bases and J by 3 bases. Per the germline V gene, CDR1 is SGHNT and CDR2 is YYREEE (reference sequence). The CDR3 here is CASSFVRQGTDTQYF. The CDR3 nucleotides are TGTGCCAGCAGCTTTGTCCGACAGGGTACAGATACGCAGTATTTT.

This clone was detected a few times. The chain has TRBV6-6 and TRBJ2-5; TRBD2 might be the D (7 bases). The CDR3 length is 16 residues. The V and J ends lost 9 bases and 2 bases respectively, with 22 bases between them. Per germline, CDR1 MNHNY and CDR2 SVGAGI (reference sequence). The CDR3 coding sequence is TGTGCCAGTGGTATTTCAATAGGGGGGGTACAAGAGACCCAGTACTTC. Protein sequence: CASGISIGGVQETQYF.

Turning to this clone: Lacking the conserved final phenylalanine or tryptophan, this CDR3 likely reflects a read error. The limits of the CDR3 on the DNA are not certain, so only TCRdb's listed CDR3 is given. The chain uses TRBV6-5 and TRBJ2-7; the table's D call, TRBD1, has no DNA check behind it. Germline V CDR1 and CDR2: MNHEY, SVGAGI. The CDR3 spans 14 amino acids, including both terminal residues. Here the CDR3 reads CASSRGTDQVGWVL.

This sequence joins TRBV7-9 and TRBJ2-5; TRBD1 matches at 9 bases. The V gene end was trimmed by 2 bases and the J gene end by 5 bases; junction bases not matched to a gene: 12. The CDR3 contains 17 residues. From germline, CDR1 is SEHNR and CDR2 FQNEAQ (reference sequence). CDR3 in amino acids: CASSLKGQGLVRETQYF. In nucleotides, the CDR3 is TGTGCCAGCAGCTTAAAGGGACAGGGCCTCGTCCGGGAGACCCAGTACTTC.

This sequence joins TRBV6-5 and TRBJ2-2; a weak D match, TRBD2 (6 bases). CDR1 is MNHEY, CDR2 SVGAGI, per germline. CDR3 length: 15 residues. The V gene lost 7 bases and the J gene lost 0 bases, with 12 bases spanning the gap. The CDR3 sequence is CASTLGEANTGELFF. The DNA for the CDR3 is TGTGCCAGCACCCTCGGGGAGGCGAACACCGGGGAGCTGTTTTTT.

This sequence joins TRBV7-9 and TRBJ1-1; D unclear. Germline CDR1 reads SEHNR; CDR2 reads FQNEAQ (reference sequence). V dropped 3 bases and J dropped 6 bases, with 8 bases sitting between them. This CDR3 has 12 residues. The CDR3 loop is CASSFSGAEAFF. The CDR3 coding sequence is TGTGCCAGCAGCTTCTCGGGTGCTGAAGCTTTCTTT.

This clone appeared once. The gene calls are TRBV3-1 (or the pseudogene TRBV3-2) and TRBJ2-7; no clear D gene. The CDR3 has 18 amino acids. Germline CDR1 LGHDT, CDR2 YNNKEL (reference sequence). V was pared by 1 base and J by 0 bases, with 19 bases between. CDR3 in DNA: TGTGCCAGCAGCCAAGGGTTAGGCTTTGGCGGAGCCTCCTACGAGCAGTACTTC. As protein: CASSQGLGFGGASYEQYF.

V usage is TRBV7-9 and J usage is TRBJ1-2; D ambiguous. CDR1 is SEHNR, CDR2 FQNEAQ, per germline (reference sequence). The CDR3 spans 13 residues. Trimming cost V 1 base and J 6 bases, with 9 bases left between them. Here the CDR3 DNA reads TGTGCCAGCAGCTTAGGAGGTGGGGATGGCTACACCTTC. Protein sequence: CASSLGGGDGYTF.

As regards this clone: One end of the junction varies from germline; a read error may be responsible. The J gene is TRBJ2-1, the V gene TRBV9, with a weak D call TRBD1 (5 bases). The CDR3 is made up of 12 amino acids. Germline loops: CDR1 SGDLS, CDR2 YYNGEE. In DNA form, the CDR3 reads TGTGCCAGCAGCCCGTCGGCAGAAGGGGCGATCTTC. Amino acid sequence: CASSPSAEGAIF.

The rearrangement uses TRBV13 and TRBJ1-1; TRBD1 aligns across 10 bases. V was pared by 5 bases and J by 0 bases, with 6 bases of the junction left unmatched. The CDR3 runs 16 residues. Germline CDR1 is PRHDT and CDR2 is FYEKMQ (reference sequence). The DNA of the CDR3 is TGTGCCAGCAGCGGTGACAGGGGGCCTGTGAACACTGAAGCTTTCTTT. It is translated as CASSGDRGPVNTEAFF.

The chain has TRBV5-4 and TRBJ2-7, with 7 bases lining up with TRBD2. J was trimmed by 0 bases and V by 7 bases; bases with no gene match: 1. In germline, CDR1 is SGHNT, CDR2 YYREEE (reference sequence). The CDR3 is 12 amino acids. CDR3 in amino acids: CASGRDSYEQYF. For the CDR3, the DNA is TGTGCCAGCGGGAGGGACTCCTACGAGCAGTACTTC.

J is TRBJ2-3 and V is TRBV27; D perhaps matches TRBD1 (5 bases). CDR3 length: 17 amino acids. V lost 3 bases, J lost 4 bases, and 20 bases lay in between. Per germline, CDR1 MNHEY and CDR2 SMNVEV (reference sequence). CDR3 nucleotides: TGTGCCAGCAGTTTTTCGAGGAAGGCAGGGAAATCAGATACGCAGTATTTT. Its protein is CASSFSRKAGKSDTQYF.

This rearrangement joins TRBV25-1 to TRBJ1-6; D might be TRBD1 (5 bases). The CDR3 is made up of 14 amino acids. Germline lookup yields CDR1 MGHDK and CDR2 SYGVNS. Trimming left V 6 bases short and J 0 bases short, with 6 bases between. Written as DNA, the CDR3 is TGTGCCAGCAGGACAGCCTCCTATAATTCACCCCTCCACTTT. Translated: CASRTASYNSPLHF. Complete variable domain (other parts from reference TRBV25-1 and TRBJ1-6): EADIYQTPRYLVIGTGKKITLECSQTMGHDKMYWYQQDPGMELHLIHYSYGVNSTEKGDLSSESTVSRIRTEHFPLTLESARPSHTSQYLCASRTASYNSPLHFGNGTRLTVT.

The rearrangement links TRBV28 to TRBJ2-1; either TRBD1 or TRBD2 may supply D (5 bases each). The CDR3 spans 15 residues. V dropped 7 bases and J dropped 10 bases, with 23 bases sitting between them. Germline CDR1 MDHEN, CDR2 SYDVKM. The CDR3 loop is CASTDPGTPPFEQFF. In DNA form, the CDR3 reads TGTGCCAGCACCGACCCCGGGACCCCACCCTTCGAGCAGTTCTTC.

The chain is built from TRBV19 and TRBJ2-1; 8 nucleotides agree with TRBD1. The CDR3 is 14 amino acids. Germline V gives CDR1 LNHDA, CDR2 SQIVND (reference sequence). The V gene end was trimmed by 5 bases and the J gene end by 9 bases; junction bases not matched to a gene: 9. The chain's CDR3 is CASSRTGSGSEQFF. The CDR3 region has the DNA TGTGCCAGTAGTCGGACAGGGTCGGGATCTGAGCAGTTCTTC.

The chain is built from TRBV5-1 and TRBJ2-7; D unclear. CDR1 SGHRS and CDR2 YFSETQ come from the germline V gene. Trimming removed 4 bases from V and 1 base from J, with 15 bases in between. The length of the CDR3 is 15 residues. CDR3 sequence: CASSGSSAASYEQYF. The CDR3 DNA reads TGCGCCAGCAGCGGATCGTCGGCGGCTTCCTACGAGCAGTACTTC.

V is TRBV27 and J is TRBJ1-1; the D is unclear. V was shortened by 3 bases and J by 5 bases, with 13 bases between the two germline ends. This CDR3 has 14 amino acids. Germline V gene lookup returns CDR1 MNHEY and CDR2 SMNVEV (reference sequence). CDR3: CASSFSWTGTEAFF. CDR3 DNA: TGTGCCAGCAGTTTTTCCTGGACTGGGACTGAAGCTTTCTTT.

CDR3 sequence: CASSDQGGAYGYTF. CDR3 nucleotides: TGTGCCAGCAGTGACCAAGGGGGCGCCTATGGCTACACCTTC. The chain employs TRBV25-1 and TRBJ1-2, with 7 bases fitting TRBD1. The CDR3 spans 14 residues. J was trimmed by 4 bases and V by 3 bases; bases with no gene match: 5. Germline values: CDR1 MGHDK, CDR2 SYGVNS.

The chain combines TRBV18 with TRBJ1-5; 12 positions agree with TRBD1. Germline V lookup: CDR1 KGHSH, CDR2 LQKENI. This CDR3 is built from 17 residues. Trimming took 8 bases from V and 1 from J; bases not matched to a gene: 9. CDR3 sequence: CASGRPGQGASNQPQHF. The CDR3 region has the DNA TGTGCCAGCGGGAGACCGGGACAGGGGGCGAGCAATCAGCCCCAGCATTTT.

J is TRBJ2-5 and V is TRBV6-5; no firm D call. The V gene's germline CDR1 is MNHEY and CDR2 SVGAGI. The CDR3 loop spans 11 amino acids. The CDR3 DNA sequence: TGTGCAAGCCACTCACAAGAGACCCAGTACTTC. It codes for CASHSQETQYF.

This sequence joins TRBV20-1 and TRBJ1-5; D may be TRBD1 (6 bases). Germline CDR1 DFQATT, CDR2 SNEGSKA (reference sequence). The CDR3 is 16 residues long. V dropped 3 bases and J dropped 0 bases, with 15 bases sitting between them. The chain's CDR3 is CSASTGASNSNQPQHF. The CDR3 nucleotides read TGCAGTGCTAGTACGGGGGCTTCGAATAGCAATCAGCCCCAGCATTTT.

The CDR3 sequence is CASSEASGHPTQYF. Here the CDR3 DNA reads TGTGCCAGCAGTGAAGCGTCGGGACACCCCACGCAGTATTTT. The gene calls are TRBV28 and TRBJ2-3, with a possible D match to TRBD1 (6 bases). V lost 5 bases to trimming and J lost 9 bases, with 18 bases between them. The CDR3 spans 14 residues. The germline gives CDR1 MDHEN, CDR2 SYDVKM.